This TCR beta chain appears in the sequencing data of a study of cytomegalovirus exposure and HLA in healthy donors (dated by TCRdb to about 2017). With regard to the full study: According to an earlier analysis of a few hundred of the donors, roughly 180 million T cells yielded 117 million unique TCR beta sequences and around 280 Gb of sequence data. An early release covering roughly 600 HLA-typed donors comprised roughly 300 gigabases of sequencing data and around 80 million unique TCR sequences. Of the 300 to 500 genotyped donors, 81% were placed in the genetic ancestry cluster associated with self-reported Caucasian donors. The aim of the study was to test whether cataloging public T cell receptors could identify signatures of past pathogen exposure. The study used immunosequencing to profile the T cell repertoires of 600 to 850 subjects and linked those repertoires to cytomegalovirus serostatus. In addition to the first cohort of roughly 670 subjects, a separate validation cohort of 130 or so different subjects was used. To predict cytomegalovirus infection status, the study brought together high-throughput TCR immunosequencing, statistical association of individual TCRs with disease status, and machine learning. In a later analysis, previously published TCR beta repertoires from 500 to 750 donors were re-analyzed and high-resolution HLA genotyping was added so that TCR occurrence patterns could be studied. The later analysis used no new phenotypic data to find candidate immune exposures, relying instead on TCR beta sequences and their occurrence across donors. An earlier analysis of approximately 500 of the donors applied high-throughput TCR beta sequencing to assess whether each TCR beta V gene segment acted as functional or pseudogenic. Alongside the repertoire data, information on donor age, sex, ethnicity and CMV serostatus was compiled. A later genetic analysis used genome-wide SNP genotypes for about three fifths of the roughly 700 donors, treating that subset as a discovery cohort. All discovery cohort repertoires had been generated using a single sequencing platform. HLA typing covered class I and class II loci at four-digit resolution. Typing coverage varied by locus: roughly 629-630 donors for A, B, C, DRB1 and DQB1; roughly 500 for DQA1; more than 600 for DPA1; more than 450 for DPB1. A few DR-DQ haplotypes were treated as single units for association and clustering because of strong linkage in the cohort. Across around 400 genotyped donors of the cohort, an average of about 200,000 unique TCR beta nucleotide sequences per donor were sequenced, and roughly 20% of those sequences were non-productive. The full study reports these points: Strong co-occurrence of HLA alleles, especially DR and DQ, made assigning TCR associations to individual alleles difficult. An earlier analysis of 587 of the donors showed that most TCR beta V segments appeared in productive rearrangements either about 90% or about 30% of the time, which broadly matched IMGT annotations. The earlier analysis of nearly 600 of the donors excluded some 15 rarely observed V segments, including chromosome 9 orphons, because counts were too low. Sequencing depth was assumed to be roughly uniform across donors in the presence/absence analyses, though that assumption may not hold. A few of the identified cytomegalovirus-associated TCR beta chains were confirmed in vitro to be specific for cytomegalovirus antigens. The study listed 164 TCR beta chains as associated with cytomegalovirus. The only immune exposure information available for the cohort was CMV serostatus. Linkage disequilibrium might explain the correlated functional status among segregating V segments, but an unknown experimental factor could not be ruled out. Because some donors lacked HLA typing at each locus, the association tests relied only on the typed subset. Only TCR beta chains were sequenced in this cohort, and the absence of alpha or paired-chain data limited detectable features. In a later analysis, HLA-associated TCR beta chains were found to be more clonally expanded and to have lower generation probabilities than equally common non-associated chains. In a later genetic analysis, fewer N-insertions in productive TCRs were reported among donors in an Asian-associated ancestry cluster than the roughly 700-donor mean. Some IMGT-functional V segments, including TRBV6-2 and TRBV6-3, could not be told apart with the 87-base-pair reads, so those segments were excluded. According to the authors, the approach could potentially be generalized to other disease states and immunological phenotypes. In a later analysis, several top co-occurrence clusters were reported to appear linked to parvovirus B19, influenza, CMV and Epstein-Barr virus. An association between a missense DCLRE1C variant and V-gene and J-gene trimming of TCR beta chains was found in a later genetic analysis and replicated in an independent cohort. In a later analysis, the rate of TCR association differed among HLA loci, with DRB1 alleles having the most associated TCRs and HLA-C alleles having the fewest. A further reported finding was that TCR beta sequences accurately predicted the HLA-A and HLA-B alleles for most subjects in the first cohort. A group of highly shared sequence variants was considered likely to be a technical artifact of the sequencing pipeline. The classifier was reported to diagnose cytomegalovirus status with high specificity and sensitivity in both the original and validation cohorts. While some public TCRs were present in many individuals, most TCR sequences turned up only very rarely across donors. At a false discovery rate of 0.05, a later analysis linked around 17,000 TCR beta sequences to specific HLA alleles. In a later analysis, most CMV-associated TCR beta chains were found to appear HLA-restricted, with HLA associations seemingly driven largely by CMV exposure.

Comment on this clone: The antigen it recognizes is unknown.

In total, fewer than 750 healthy bone marrow donors made up the cohort. At the time of sampling, every cohort member was nominally healthy, though immune exposures that went unrecorded were likely present. The donor tested CMV seronegative, placing the donor among the roughly 350 seronegative members of the cohort. A peripheral blood sample was provided by each donor, and peripheral blood mononuclear cells were used for TCR beta sequencing. The Qiagen DNeasy Blood Extraction Kit was used to extract genomic DNA from the blood cell samples. From a lookup of the germline V gene (reference sequence), CDR1 and CDR2 are SEHNR and FQNEAQ. V is clipped by 4 bases and J by 3 bases, and the sequence between their germline boundaries is 13 bases long. The CDR3 numbers 15 residues from cysteine through phenylalanine. The only DNA kept is the CDR3, 45 bases in frame from the first base. Preparation of the library involved the immunoSEQ multiplex PCR assay. The multiplex PCR relied on a mix of 60 forward primers for TCR Vbeta segments and 13 reverse primers for TCR Jbeta segments. The CDR3 region of rearranged TCR beta genes was amplified from genomic DNA by a multiplex PCR assay. On the Illumina HiSeq System, the amplified TCR beta libraries were sequenced as 87-base-pair reads. On the authors' methods: A later analysis counted about 80 million unique TCR beta chains across the 666 repertoires, and roughly 10 million of these chains were shared by at least two donors. Raw reads were error-corrected and collapsed into unique sequences by a nearest-neighbor algorithm in which closely related sequences were merged to remove PCR and sequencing errors. V, D and J gene segments were assigned by aligning CDR3 sequences to IMGT reference sequences. For a sequence to be retained, a match of at least six nucleotides to both a V gene segment and a J gene segment was required. Rearrangements were called productive when the CDR3 lacked stop codons and stayed in frame with V and J; all others were non-productive. CDR3 was defined according to IMGT convention as the region running from the second conserved V-encoded cysteine to the conserved J-encoded phenylalanine. The earlier analysis of some 540 of the donors excluded any sequence lacking an unambiguous match to a single V gene segment. In an earlier analysis of approximately 500 of the donors, a V segment was called functional when productive rearrangements were above 56.7%, and segregating when the standard deviation between donors exceeded 5%. To diagnose cytomegalovirus status from the catalog of TCR beta chain sequences, a statistical classification framework was built. A later analysis assigned V and J genes by comparing TCR nucleotide sequences with IMGT/GENE-DB human TR gene sequences. In a later analysis, CDR3 sequences and most-parsimonious VDJ recombination scenarios were assigned using the TCRdist pipeline. In a later analysis, each TCR beta chain was defined by its CDR3 amino acid sequence together with its V-gene family, and reads lacking a unique V-gene family were excluded. A later analysis removed roughly 590 highly shared, low-generation-probability nucleotide sequences to deal with suspected cross-contamination and a sequencing artifact. A later analysis calculated a clonal expansion index for each public chain from normalized within-repertoire ranks of inferred template counts. Generation probabilities in a later analysis came from a VDJ recombination model fitted to out-of-frame rearrangements, and those results were checked against IGoR. In a later analysis, hypergeometric tests were used to score TCR-TCR, TCR-HLA and TCR-CMV co-occurrence, with a repertoire-size bias correction applied to TCR pairs. A later analysis estimated false discovery rates by permuting HLA or CMV assignments 20 times. In a later analysis, co-occurring TCRs were grouped using DBSCAN, with TCRdist sequence similarity added in when clustering inside HLA-allele-positive subsets. Repertoires with fewer than 30,000 or more than 120,000 public chains, plus five repertoires with anomalous nucleotide sharing, were excluded from co-occurrence clustering. The table was pulled from immuneACCESS by TCRdb, which kept in-frame rearrangements only. Such tables lose some clones; where checked, under half of the loss comes from unresolved V genes, and the rest has no known cause. D and trimming were read from the DNA, whereas the V and J calls and clone size are those reported in that table. The sample's clone listing holds approximately 110,000 clones. The ten most abundant clones make up about 3.5% of the sample.

Sequencing input: PBMCs. The chain links TRBV7-9 with TRBJ1-5; TRBD1 is a weak D gene call, 5 bases matching. The clonotype originates from a man between 18 and 29 years old in good health and CMV-seronegative. The CDR3 protein: CASSYLGGDNQPQHF. The DNA sequence follows: TGTGCCAGCAGCTACCTCGGGGGAGACAATCAGCCCCAGCATTTT. When the CDR3 is completed using the reference TRBV7-9 and TRBJ1-5 genes on either side, the full variable domain is DTGVSQNPRHKITKRGQNVTFRCDPISEHNRLYWYRQTLGQGPEFLTYFQNEAQLEKSRLLSDRFSAERPKGSFSTLEIQRTEQGDSAMYLCASSYLGGDNQPQHFGDGTRLSIL.